This entry concerns a single TCR beta chain. The data originate from a study of blood T cell repertoires in COVID-19. Background on the study: COVID-19 samples, acute and convalescent, were from the United States, Italy and Spain.

Participant age was roughly 18 to 90 years, and participants resided in 20 to 30 US areas. Donors were grouped by their self-reported clinical history. Generated by immunoSEQ multiplex PCR, the TCRdb table keeps only in-frame clones and is missing some. Of around 370,000 clones in the sample, around 89% are singletons; the top ten hold 0.9% to 1.5%. The CDR3 is 19 amino acids. The J segment lost 0 bases and the V segment lost 6 bases, leaving 18 bases of the junction unmatched. The germline V gene has CDR1 MDHEN and CDR2 SYDVKM. The chain uses TRBV28 and TRBJ2-7; 9 bases map to TRBD1. Sequenced: PBMCs or T cells enriched from blood (not recorded which). The origin of this receptor is a woman aged 18-30 years who had recovered from COVID-19. The CDR3 here is CASRAMSGTGRGPSYEQYF. Here the CDR3 DNA reads TGTGCCAGCAGGGCAATGTCCGGGACAGGGAGGGGACCCTCCTACGAGCAGTACTTC.